The sequence of this TCR beta chain was determined in a study of T cells after yellow fever vaccination. Study-wide findings and caveats: Highly abundant clonotypes carried over from the bulk population could end up in FACS-sorted repertoires as contaminants.

TCR cDNA was made by 5'RACE template switching, adding a universal primer site and UMIs. TCRdb analysed the 5' RACE reads with MiXCR anew, one entry per CDR3 protein. The sample shows about 260,000 distinct CDR3 sequences, over 10% of them seen only once. A remark on this clonotype: Its cognate antigen is unknown.

This material consisted of CD4+ T cells sorted from PBMCs, taken 45 days after the yellow fever booster vaccination. The TCR originated in a man aged 25 to 40 who received the YFV17D yellow fever vaccine.

The CDR3 DNA reads TGTGCCAGCAGCCAAGGGACCAATAATTCACCCCTCCACTTT. Residues: CASSQGTNNSPLHF. The chain is built from TRBV3-1 and TRBJ1-6; no firm D call. V was shortened by 1 base and J by 5 bases, with 6 bases between the two germline ends. The germline gives CDR1 LGHDT, CDR2 YNNKEL (reference sequence). This CDR3 has 14 residues.